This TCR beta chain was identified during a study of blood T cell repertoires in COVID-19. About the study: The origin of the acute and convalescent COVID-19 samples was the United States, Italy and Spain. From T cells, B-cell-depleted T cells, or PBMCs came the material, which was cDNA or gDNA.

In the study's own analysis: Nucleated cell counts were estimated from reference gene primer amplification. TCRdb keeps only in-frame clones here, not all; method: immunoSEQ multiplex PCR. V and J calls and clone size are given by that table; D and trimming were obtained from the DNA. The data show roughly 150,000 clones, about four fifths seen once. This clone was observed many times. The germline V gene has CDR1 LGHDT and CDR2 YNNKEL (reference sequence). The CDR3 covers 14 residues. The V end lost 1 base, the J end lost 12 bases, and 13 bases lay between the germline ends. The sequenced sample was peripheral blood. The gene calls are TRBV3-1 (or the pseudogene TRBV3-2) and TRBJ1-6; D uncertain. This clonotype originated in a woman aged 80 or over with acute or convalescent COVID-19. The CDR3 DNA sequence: TGTGCCAGCAGCCAAGTCGACCGACGGGGACCCCTCCACTTT. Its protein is CASSQVDRRGPLHF.